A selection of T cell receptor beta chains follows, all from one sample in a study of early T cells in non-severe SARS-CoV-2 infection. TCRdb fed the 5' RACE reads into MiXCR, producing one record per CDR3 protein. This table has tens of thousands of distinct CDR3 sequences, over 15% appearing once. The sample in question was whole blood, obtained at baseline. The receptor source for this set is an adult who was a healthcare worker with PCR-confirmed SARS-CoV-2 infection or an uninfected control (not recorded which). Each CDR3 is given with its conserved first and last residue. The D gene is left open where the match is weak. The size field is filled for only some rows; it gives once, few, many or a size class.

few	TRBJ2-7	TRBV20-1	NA	CSANGSPSYEQYF	TGCAGTGCTAACGGGAGCCCATCCTACGAGCAGTACTTC
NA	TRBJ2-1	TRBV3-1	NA	CASSQVTVLEQFF	TGTGCCAGCAGTCAAGTGACAGTTCTTGAGCAGTTCTTC
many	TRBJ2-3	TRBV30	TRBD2	CAWTSGSPTDTQYF	TGTGCCTGGACTAGCGGGAGTCCCACAGATACGCAGTATTTT
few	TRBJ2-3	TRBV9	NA	CASSVEGLGRGTQYF	TGTGCCAGCAGCGTAGAGGGTCTGGGCCGGGGTACGCAGTATTTT
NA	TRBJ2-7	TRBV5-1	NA	CASSLSGIYEQYF	TGCGCCAGCAGCTTGTCGGGCATCTACGAGCAGTACTTC
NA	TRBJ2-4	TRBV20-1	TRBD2	CSARRGGREGIQYF	TGCAGTGCCCGACGGGGGGGCAGGGAAGGCATTCAGTACTTC
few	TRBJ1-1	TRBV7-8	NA	CASSYIQGRNTEAFF	TGTGCCAGCAGCTATATACAGGGTAGGAACACTGAAGCTTTCTTT
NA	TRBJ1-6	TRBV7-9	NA	CASSIGREYNSPLHF	TGTGCCAGCAGCATCGGGAGGGAGTATAATTCACCCCTCCACTTT
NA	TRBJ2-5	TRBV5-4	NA	CASTYQGQETQYF	TGTGCCAGCACGTATCAGGGTCAGGAGACCCAGTACTTC
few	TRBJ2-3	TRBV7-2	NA	CASSSIPASTDTQYF	TGTGCCAGCAGCTCGATTCCAGCTAGCACAGATACGCAGTATTTT
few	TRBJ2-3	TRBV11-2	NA	CASGKGTDTQYF	TGTGCCAGCGGAAAGGGCACAGATACGCAGTATTTT
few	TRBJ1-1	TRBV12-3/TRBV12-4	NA	CASSPIALMNTEAFF	TGTGCCAGCAGTCCCATTGCCCTCATGAACACTGAAGCTTTCTTT
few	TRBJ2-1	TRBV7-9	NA	CASSLAQGAEFF	TGTGCCAGCAGCTTAGCGCAGGGAGCGGAGTTCTTC
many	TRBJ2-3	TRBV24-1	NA	CATSRDKSTDTQYF	TGTGCCACCAGCCGGGACAAAAGCACAGATACGCAGTATTTT
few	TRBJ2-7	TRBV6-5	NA	CASSYQGAIHEQYF	TGTGCCAGCAGTTATCAAGGCGCGATCCACGAGCAGTACTTC
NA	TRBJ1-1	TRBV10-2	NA	CASSRTEEAFF	TGCGCCAGCTCCAGAACAGAAGAAGCTTTCTTT
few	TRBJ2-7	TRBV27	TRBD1	CASGQGANEQYF	TGTGCCAGCGGACAGGGGGCCAACGAGCAGTACTTC
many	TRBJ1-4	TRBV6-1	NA	CASSVRTFNEKLFF	TGTGCCAGCAGTGTGAGGACGTTTAATGAAAAACTGTTTTTT
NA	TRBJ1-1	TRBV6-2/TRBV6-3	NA	CASSYSIGMNTEAFF	TGTGCCAGCAGTTACTCGATAGGGATGAACACTGAAGCTTTCTTT
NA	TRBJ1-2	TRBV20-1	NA	CSASPGGTNYGYTF	TGCAGTGCTAGCCCAGGTGGTACTAACTATGGCTACACCTTC
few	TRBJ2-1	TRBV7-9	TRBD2	CASSSAPGTSGRPSSYNEQFF	TGTGCCAGCAGCTCTGCCCCCGGGACTAGCGGGAGGCCGAGCTCCTACAATGAGCAGTTCTTC
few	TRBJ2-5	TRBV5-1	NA	CASSLMTEETQYF	TGCGCCAGCAGCTTGATGACAGAAGAGACCCAGTACTTC
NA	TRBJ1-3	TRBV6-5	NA	CASSYTGGNTIYF	TGTGCCAGCAGTTACACGGGGGGAAACACCATATATTTT
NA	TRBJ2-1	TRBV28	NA	CASSFDTGEQFF	TGTGCCAGCAGTTTCGATACGGGAGAGCAGTTCTTC
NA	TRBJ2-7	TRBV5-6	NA	CASSALVGQPFSYEQYF	TGTGCCAGCAGCGCTTTGGTTGGACAGCCGTTCTCTTACGAGCAGTACTTC
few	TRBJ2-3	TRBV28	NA	CASSQRRVTTDTQYF	TGTGCCAGCAGCCAGAGGAGGGTTACCACAGATACGCAGTATTTT
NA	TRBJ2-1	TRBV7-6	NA	CASSLGGGNNEQFF	TGTGCCAGCAGCTTAGGGGGCGGGAACAATGAGCAGTTCTTC
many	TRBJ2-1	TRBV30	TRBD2	CAWIGGGWNEQFF	TGTGCCTGGATTGGCGGGGGGTGGAATGAGCAGTTCTTC
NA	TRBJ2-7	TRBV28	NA	CASRTLSYEQYF	TGTGCCAGCAGAACCCTTTCCTACGAGCAGTACTTC
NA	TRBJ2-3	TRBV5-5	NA	CASSMDVSTDTQYF	TGTGCCAGCAGCATGGACGTTAGCACAGATACGCAGTATTTT
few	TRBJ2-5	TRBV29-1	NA	CSVYVGEETQYF	TGCAGCGTTTATGTAGGGGAAGAGACCCAGTACTTC
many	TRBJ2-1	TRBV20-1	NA	CSASDGTKNNEQFF	TGCAGTGCTAGCGACGGAACTAAGAACAATGAGCAGTTCTTC
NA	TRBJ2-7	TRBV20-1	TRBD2	CSASYPSGYYEQYF	TGCAGTGCTAGCTATCCTAGCGGGTACTACGAGCAGTACTTC
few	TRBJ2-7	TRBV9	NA	CASSATEYEQYF	TGTGCCAGCAGCGCGACCGAGTACGAGCAGTACTTC
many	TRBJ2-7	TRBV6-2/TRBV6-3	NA	CASSSGTYTSEQYF	TGTGCCAGCAGCTCCGGGACGTACACCTCCGAGCAGTACTTC
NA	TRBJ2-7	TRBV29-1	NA	CNVALSAGPTYEQYF	TGCAACGTTGCTTTATCGGCAGGCCCGACCTACGAGCAGTACTTC
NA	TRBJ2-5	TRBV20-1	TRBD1	CSVKGGQGETQYF	TGCAGTGTCAAGGGGGGACAGGGAGAGACCCAGTACTTC
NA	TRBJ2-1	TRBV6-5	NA	CASRSSSYNEQFF	TGTGCCAGTCGAAGTAGCTCCTACAATGAGCAGTTCTTC
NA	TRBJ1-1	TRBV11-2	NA	CASSLGSGSTEAFF	TGTGCCAGCAGCTTAGGGTCAGGGAGCACTGAAGCTTTCTTT
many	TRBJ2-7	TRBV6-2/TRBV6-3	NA	CASSTVYEQYF	TGTGCCAGCAGTACGGTTTACGAGCAGTACTTC